The 3 T cell receptor beta chains reported below all come from one sample, sequenced in a study of T cells expressing NK-cell markers. From the 5' RACE reads, TCRdb lists one entry per CDR3 protein and no DNA. This repertoire includes a few hundred thousand distinct CDR3 sequences. The sample comprised blood T cells: a sorted CD56 or NKG2C T cell subset, CD4+ or CD8+ T cells, or bulk PBMC T cells (not recorded which). The receptors were gathered from a man aged 18 to 35 in good health.

V and J are TRBV11-2 and TRBJ2-2. CDR1 and CDR2 (germline): SGHAT, FQNNGV. The CDR3 sequence is 14 residues long. CDR3: CASSLQVDTGELFF. The complete variable domain, with remaining parts taken from reference TRBV11-2 and TRBJ2-2, reads EAGVAQSPRYKIIEKRQSVAFWCNPISGHATLYWYQQILGQGPKLLIQFQNNGVVDDSQLPKDRFSAERLKGVDSTLKIQPAKLEDSAVYLCASSLQVDTGELFFGEGSRLTVL.

The CDR3 protein is CSARDYWPETQYF. The chain carries TRBV20-1 and TRBJ2-5. Germline CDR1 is DFQATT and CDR2 is SNEGSKA (reference sequence). There are 13 residues in the CDR3.

The rearrangement uses TRBV7-2 and TRBJ2-1; TCRdb's D gene call, TRBD2, goes unchecked for lack of DNA. Germline V lookup: CDR1 SGHTA, CDR2 FQGNSA. There are 13 residues in the CDR3. The CDR3 loop is CASSSTSGREQFF.